Each of the 29 T cell receptor beta chains below was sequenced from the same sample in a study of CD8+ T cells in alopecia areata. Stated treatment: oral pan-JAK inhibitor, 5-10 mg twice daily. Isolated RNA was reverse transcribed into cDNA used as the sequencing template. Assay: immunoSEQ multiplex PCR; the TCRdb copy retains only in-frame clones and omits some. This sample yields around 190,000 clones, of which 60% are seen a single time; approximately 1% belongs to the top ten. Sequenced material: CD4+ T cells sorted from blood, taken at week 24, from a patient treated with tofacitinib. These receptors all stem from a human donor with alopecia areata.

The rearrangement joins TRBV10-3 to TRBJ1-5; TRBD1 aligns across 8 bases. Germline assignment: CDR1 ENHRY and CDR2 SYGVKD. This CDR3 comprises 13 residues. The junction had 7 bases not matched to a gene; V was cut back by 6 bases and J by 9 bases. In DNA form, the CDR3 reads TGTGCCATCAGGGACAGGGAGGTCGGGCCCCAGCATTTT. Translating gives CAIRDREVGPQHF.

This clone came up a few times. This chain uses TRBV5-4 with TRBJ2-3; 8 nucleotides match TRBD2. CDR3 length: 16 amino acids. V lost 0 bases to trimming and J lost 4 bases; unmatched junction nucleotides: 7. Germline V gives CDR1 SGHNT, CDR2 YYREEE (reference sequence). The CDR3 is CASSLASGGNPDTQYF. Written as DNA, the CDR3 is TGTGCCAGCAGCTTGGCGAGCGGGGGTAATCCAGATACGCAGTATTTT.

The V and J genes are TRBV6-5 and TRBJ1-1, with D unclear. The CDR3 length is 15 residues. The germline V gene encodes CDR1 MNHEY and CDR2 SVGAGI. V shed 0 bases and J shed 2 bases, with 10 bases lying between them. CDR3 bases: TGTGCCAGCAGTTACTCAGGGCTAATTAACACTGAAGCTTTCTTT. Its protein is CASSYSGLINTEAFF.

CDR3 DNA sequence: TGTGCCAGCTCACCGGGGACAGACAACACCGGGGAGCTGTTTTTT. Its protein product is CASSPGTDNTGELFF. The genes are TRBV18 and TRBJ2-2, with 7 nucleotides matching TRBD1. Germline CDR1 KGHSH, CDR2 LQKENI. The CDR3 has 15 amino acids. V lost 3 bases to trimming and J lost 2 bases; unmatched junction nucleotides: 3.

The chain is built from TRBV9 and TRBJ2-6, with D unresolved. There are 16 residues in the CDR3. Germline V gives CDR1 SGDLS, CDR2 YYNGEE. Deletions cut 4 bases from V and 0 bases from J, with 11 bases between. The DNA for the CDR3 is TGTGCCAGCAGCTCTTTGGGTGCCTCTGGGGCCAACGTCCTGACTTTC. Its translation is CASSSLGASGANVLTF.

The chain recombines TRBV9 with TRBJ1-6; 8 bases agree with TRBD1. This CDR3 has 15 residues. Trimming cost V 0 bases and J 9 bases; bases outside gene matches: 5. The germline CDR1 and CDR2 sequences are SGDLS and YYNGEE. CDR3 loop: CASSVDVRGLSPLHF. The CDR3, as DNA: TGTGCCAGCAGCGTAGATGTCAGGGGGCTTTCACCCCTCCACTTT.

In the case of this clone: Other nucleotide sequences from this sample produce the same CDR3. This sequence joins TRBV7-2 and TRBJ1-1, with D possibly TRBD1 on 5 matching bases. Trimming cost V 0 bases and J 7 bases, with 6 bases left between them. This CDR3 has 12 residues. CDR1 is SGHTA, CDR2 FQGNSA, per germline. The CDR3: CASSLARVEAFF. The CDR3 DNA reads TGTGCCAGCAGCTTAGCCAGGGTTGAAGCTTTCTTT.

This clone showed up many times. The chain recombines TRBV7-6 with TRBJ1-6, with D possibly being TRBD1 (5 bases). The V end lost 4 bases, the J end lost 6 bases, and 13 bases lay between the germline ends. The CDR3 totals 15 residues. Germline V gene lookup returns CDR1 SGHVS and CDR2 FNYEAQ. Here the CDR3 DNA reads TGTGCCAGCAGCTCAGACAGCCTCCCTAATTCACCCCTCCACTTT. Translating gives CASSSDSLPNSPLHF.

This chain uses TRBV30 with TRBJ1-6; no definite D call. Per the germline V gene, CDR1 is GTSNPN and CDR2 is SVGIG (reference sequence). CDR3 length: 15 amino acids. The V gene lost 5 bases and the J gene lost 5 bases, with 16 bases spanning the gap. The CDR3 is CAWGRLLPNNSPLHF. In DNA form, the CDR3 reads TGTGCCTGGGGACGGCTGCTGCCAAATAATTCACCCCTCCACTTT.

In its sample, this clone was seen a few times. The chain is built from TRBV4-3 and TRBJ2-2; TRBD1 agrees at 7 bases. The CDR3 has 16 residues. The germline gives CDR1 LGHNA, CDR2 YSLEER. The ends lost 4 bases at V and 4 bases at J; junction bases unmatched: 9. The CDR3 DNA reads as TGCGCCAGCAGCCCCCGAGATAGGGGGCCCACCGGGGAGCTGTTTTTT. Encoded protein: CASSPRDRGPTGELFF.

The chain carries TRBV5-1 and TRBJ2-7; D is possibly TRBD2 (6 bases). This CDR3 spans 12 amino acids. Germline V CDR1 and CDR2: SGHRS, YFSETQ. With 8 bases removed from V and 0 bases from J, the gap between germline ends came to 9 bases. The DNA for the CDR3 is TGCGCCAGTTCGGGGGTCTCCTACGAGCAGTACTTC. Translating gives CASSGVSYEQYF. Filled out from reference TRBV5-1 and TRBJ2-7, the complete variable domain reads KAGVTQTPRYLIKTRGQQVTLSCSPISGHRSVSWYQQTPGQGLQFLFEYFSETQRNKGNFPGRFSGRQFSNSRSEMNVSTLELGDSALYLCASSGVSYEQYFGPGTRLTVT.

V and J are TRBV7-3 and TRBJ2-3; unclear D gene. Trimming took 1 base from V and 0 from J, leaving 8 bases between them. Germline CDR1 SGHTA, CDR2 FQGTGA. This CDR3 spans 15 amino acids. In DNA form, the CDR3 reads TGTGCCAGCAGCTTAAAAGTGGGAAGCACAGATACGCAGTATTTT. Translated, it gives CASSLKVGSTDTQYF.

The rearrangement uses TRBV5-1 and TRBJ2-1; 11 positions match TRBD2. CDR3 size: 17 residues. Germline loops: CDR1 SGHRS, CDR2 YFSETQ. V shed 3 bases and J 14 bases; nucleotides not matched to a gene: 19. This CDR3 reads CASSSQSAGSGGARKFF. CDR3 bases: TGCGCCAGCAGCTCCCAGTCGGCGGGTAGCGGGGGGGCACGAAAGTTCTTC. Combining the CDR3 with reference TRBV5-1 and TRBJ2-1 gives the whole variable domain KAGVTQTPRYLIKTRGQQVTLSCSPISGHRSVSWYQQTPGQGLQFLFEYFSETQRNKGNFPGRFSGRQFSNSRSEMNVSTLELGDSALYLCASSSQSAGSGGARKFFGPGTRLTVL.

J is TRBJ2-3 and V is TRBV29-1, with D possibly matching TRBD1 (6 bases). The CDR3 spans 14 residues. Between the trimmed V and J ends, which lost 1 base and 2 bases, there was a span of 10 bases. The germline gives CDR1 SQVTM, CDR2 ANQGSEA. In DNA, the CDR3 is TGCAGCGTTGAAGGGCAGGGGAACACAGATACGCAGTATTTT. Translated: CSVEGQGNTDTQYF.

In its sample, this clone was seen once. The chain employs TRBV29-1 and TRBJ2-3; 12 positions agree with TRBD2. CDR3 length: 15 amino acids. The junction had 6 bases not matched to a gene; V was cut back by 4 bases and J by 4 bases. In germline, CDR1 is SQVTM, CDR2 ANQGSEA. The DNA for the CDR3 is TGCAGCGTTGTTCCTAGCGGGGGGGCATCAGATACGCAGTATTTT. Its protein is CSVVPSGGASDTQYF.

The rearrangement links TRBV11-2 to TRBJ2-7; TRBD2 matches 11 bases. V trimming: 3 bases; J trimming: 7 bases; junction bases outside the gene matches: 5. Germline loops: CDR1 SGHAT, CDR2 FQNNGV. The CDR3 consists of 14 residues. The CDR3 bases are TGTGCCAGCAGCTTGACTAGCGGGGTAAGGGAGCAGTACTTC. This gives the protein CASSLTSGVREQYF.

The chain couples TRBV29-1 to TRBJ2-1; D may be TRBD1 or TRBD2 (5 bases each). CDR3 length: 13 amino acids. Per germline, CDR1 SQVTM and CDR2 ANQGSEA. V lost 4 bases, J lost 10 bases, and 17 bases lay in between. CDR3 region: CSVGGALIREQFF. The CDR3 DNA reads as TGCAGCGTTGGAGGGGCCCTAATAAGGGAGCAGTTCTTC.

This clone was detected only a few times. The CDR3 reads CASSRTGSNTEAFF. The CDR3 nucleotides are TGTGCCAGCTCACGGACAGGGTCAAACACTGAAGCTTTCTTT. The rearrangement links TRBV18 to TRBJ1-1; 8 nucleotides align to TRBD1. J was trimmed by 2 bases and V by 4 bases; bases with no gene match: 3. This CDR3 spans 14 amino acids. Germline values: CDR1 KGHSH, CDR2 LQKENI.

The V gene is TRBV5-1, the J gene TRBJ2-7; 7 bases map to TRBD1. Germline V lookup: CDR1 SGHRS, CDR2 YFSETQ. The V segment lost 3 bases and the J segment 0 bases; nucleotides outside the gene matches: 6. This CDR3 spans 15 amino acids. The CDR3 coding sequence is TGCGCCAGCAGCTCCACAGGGGCGAGCTCCTACGAGCAGTACTTC. It yields the protein CASSSTGASSYEQYF.

The gene calls are TRBV9 and TRBJ1-6; no clear D. The CDR3 has 13 amino acids. Trimming cost V 6 bases and J 5 bases, with 9 bases left between them. CDR1 is SGDLS and CDR2 is YYNGEE in the germline V gene. The CDR3 DNA sequence: TGTGCCAGCACCAACCTGAATAATTCACCCCTCCACTTT. Its translation is CASTNLNNSPLHF.

The rearrangement uses TRBV7-2 and TRBJ2-7; maybe TRBD2 (6 bases). The V and J ends lost 1 base and 4 bases respectively, with 14 bases between them. Germline lookup yields CDR1 SGHTA and CDR2 FQGNSA. This CDR3 is built from 15 residues. This chain's CDR3 is CASSLVAGMGYEQYF. For the CDR3, the DNA is TGTGCCAGCAGCTTAGTTGCGGGGATGGGGTACGAGCAGTACTTC.

The chain joins TRBV30 to TRBJ2-2; 8 nucleotides line up with TRBD2. Unmatched junction bases numbered 2, after V lost 5 bases and J lost 0 bases. Germline lookup yields CDR1 GTSNPN and CDR2 SVGIG (reference sequence). The CDR3 spans 14 residues. CDR3 in DNA: TGTGCCTGGCGGGGGGGAGCGAACACCGGGGAGCTGTTTTTT. This translates into CAWRGGANTGELFF. The variable domain in full, completed from reference TRBV30 and TRBJ2-2, reads SQTIHQWPATLVQPVGSPLSLECTVEGTSNPNLYWYRQAAGRGLQLLFYSVGIGQISSEVPQNLSASRPQDRQFILSSKKLLLSDSGFYLCAWRGGANTGELFFGEGSRLTVL.

CDR3 sequence: CASSGGGGTDTQYF. The CDR3 DNA sequence: TGTGCCTCCTCCGGCGGGGGTGGGACAGATACGCAGTATTTT. The chain employs TRBV30 and TRBJ2-3, with 7 nucleotides matching TRBD2. With 7 bases clipped from V and 3 bases from J, the junction kept 10 bases outside the gene matches. Per the germline V gene, CDR1 is GTSNPN and CDR2 is SVGIG (reference sequence). There are 14 residues in the CDR3.

The rearrangement links TRBV30 to TRBJ1-2; D gene uncertain. The ends were cut back, 4 bases at V and 5 bases at J, with 11 bases in the middle. From germline, CDR1 is GTSNPN and CDR2 SVGIG (reference sequence). The CDR3 length is 12 residues. The CDR3 is CAWNRDIYGYTF. The CDR3 DNA reads as TGTGCCTGGAATAGAGACATTTATGGCTACACCTTC.

This clone was observed a few times. The chain joins TRBV29-1 to TRBJ2-3, with D possibly being TRBD1 or TRBD2 (6 bases each). Germline V gene sequence: CDR1 SQVTM, CDR2 ANQGSEA. V dropped 4 bases and J dropped 6 bases, with 11 bases sitting between them. This CDR3 region has 12 residues. In nucleotides, the CDR3 is TGCAGCGTTGGGGGGGCTGGGGATACGCAGTATTTT. Amino acid sequence: CSVGGAGDTQYF.

The J gene is TRBJ1-1, the V gene TRBV2; D gene ambiguous. The CDR3 covers 11 residues. CDR1 and CDR2 (germline): SNHLY, FYNNEI. V gave up 8 bases and J gave up 3 bases, with 7 bases separating them. CDR3 amino acids: CASQFDTEAFF. The CDR3 DNA reads TGTGCCAGCCAATTTGACACTGAAGCTTTCTTT.

CDR3 bases: TGTGCCAGCAGCTTAGCCGGGACTATCTACGAGCAGTACTTC. Translation: CASSLAGTIYEQYF. V gene TRBV7-2 combines with J gene TRBJ2-7, with TRBD2 identical over 7 bases. Germline V lookup: CDR1 SGHTA, CDR2 FQGNSA. The CDR3 has 14 amino acids. J was trimmed by 3 bases and V by 0 bases; bases with no gene match: 2.

This rearrangement joins TRBV6-5 to TRBJ1-4, with D maybe TRBD1 (5 bases). Germline V gene data show CDR1 as MNHEY and CDR2 as SVGAGI. V was trimmed by 0 bases and J by 5 bases, leaving 7 bases between them. The CDR3 is 14 amino acids. CDR3 in amino acids: CASSYSGGNEKLFF. The CDR3 DNA follows: TGTGCCAGCAGTTACTCGGGGGGAAATGAAAAACTGTTTTTT.

The chain couples TRBV30 to TRBJ1-5; perhaps TRBD1 as D (5 bases). Trimming shortened V by 2 bases and J by 7 bases, and 12 bases separated the two germline ends. CDR1 GTSNPN and CDR2 SVGIG come from the germline V gene (reference sequence). The CDR3 sequence is 13 residues long. This CDR3 reads CAWSTSGAQPQHF. The CDR3 DNA is TGTGCCTGGAGTACGTCCGGGGCCCAGCCCCAGCATTTT. The entire variable domain, with the rest obtained from reference TRBV30 and TRBJ1-5, is as follows: SQTIHQWPATLVQPVGSPLSLECTVEGTSNPNLYWYRQAAGRGLQLLFYSVGIGQISSEVPQNLSASRPQDRQFILSSKKLLLSDSGFYLCAWSTSGAQPQHFGDGTRLSIL.